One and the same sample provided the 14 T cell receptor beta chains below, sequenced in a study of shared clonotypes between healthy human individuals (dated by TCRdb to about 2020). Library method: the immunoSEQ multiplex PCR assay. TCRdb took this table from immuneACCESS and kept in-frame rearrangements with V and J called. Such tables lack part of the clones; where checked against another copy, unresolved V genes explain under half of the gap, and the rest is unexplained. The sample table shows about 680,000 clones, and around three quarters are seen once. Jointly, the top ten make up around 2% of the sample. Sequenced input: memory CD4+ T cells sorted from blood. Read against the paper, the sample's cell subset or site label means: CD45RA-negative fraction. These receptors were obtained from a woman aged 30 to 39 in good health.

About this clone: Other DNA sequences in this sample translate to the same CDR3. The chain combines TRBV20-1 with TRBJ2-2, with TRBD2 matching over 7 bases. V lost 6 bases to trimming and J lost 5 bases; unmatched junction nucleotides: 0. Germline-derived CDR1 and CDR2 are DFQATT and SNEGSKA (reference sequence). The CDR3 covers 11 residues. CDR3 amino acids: CSAGGTGELFF. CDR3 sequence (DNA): TGCAGTGCGGGGGGGACCGGGGAGCTGTTTTTT.

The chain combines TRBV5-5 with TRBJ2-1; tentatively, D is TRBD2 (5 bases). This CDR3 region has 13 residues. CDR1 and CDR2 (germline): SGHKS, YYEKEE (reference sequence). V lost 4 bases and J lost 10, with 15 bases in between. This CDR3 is CASSDEGSREQFF. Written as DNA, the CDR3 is TGTGCCAGCAGCGACGAGGGCTCTAGAGAGCAGTTCTTC.

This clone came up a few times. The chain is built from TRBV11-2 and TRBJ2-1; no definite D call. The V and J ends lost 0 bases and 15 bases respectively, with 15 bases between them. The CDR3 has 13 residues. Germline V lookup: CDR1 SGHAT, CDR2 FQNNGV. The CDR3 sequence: CASSLDTYSSGFF. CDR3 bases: TGTGCCAGCAGCTTAGATACGTATAGCTCCGGGTTCTTC.

DNA for the CDR3: TGTGCCAGCAGGGAGCAGTACTTC. This sequence encodes CASREQYF. The chain couples TRBV27 to TRBJ2-5; D uncertain. The CDR3 covers 8 residues. Trimming pared 6 bases from V and 11 bases from J, leaving 4 bases between. Germline loops: CDR1 MNHEY, CDR2 SMNVEV (reference sequence).

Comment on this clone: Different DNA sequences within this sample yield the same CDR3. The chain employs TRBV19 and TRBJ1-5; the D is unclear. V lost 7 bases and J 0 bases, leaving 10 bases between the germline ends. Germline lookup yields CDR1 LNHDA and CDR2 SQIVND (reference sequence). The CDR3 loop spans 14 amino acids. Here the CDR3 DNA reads TGTGCCAGTACCAAGACACGTAGCAATCAGCCCCAGCATTTT. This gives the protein CASTKTRSNQPQHF.

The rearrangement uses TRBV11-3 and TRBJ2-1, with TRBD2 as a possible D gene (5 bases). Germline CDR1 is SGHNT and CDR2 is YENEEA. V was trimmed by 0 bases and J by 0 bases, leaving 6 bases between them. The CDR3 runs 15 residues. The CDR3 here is CASSLDAGSYNEQFF. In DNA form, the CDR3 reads TGTGCCAGCAGCTTAGATGCGGGCTCCTACAATGAGCAGTTCTTC.

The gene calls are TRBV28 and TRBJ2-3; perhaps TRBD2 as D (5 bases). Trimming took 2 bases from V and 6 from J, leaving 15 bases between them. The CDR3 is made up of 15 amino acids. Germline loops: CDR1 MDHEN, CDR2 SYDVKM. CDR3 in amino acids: CASSLVGPTGDTQYF. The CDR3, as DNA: TGTGCCAGCAGTTTAGTTGGACCAACGGGGGATACGCAGTATTTT.

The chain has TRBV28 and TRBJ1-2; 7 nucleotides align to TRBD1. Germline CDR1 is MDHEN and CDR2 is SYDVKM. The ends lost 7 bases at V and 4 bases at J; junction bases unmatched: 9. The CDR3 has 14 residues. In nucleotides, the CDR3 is TGTGCCAGCAATCCCGCCGGGACAGCCTATGGCTACACCTTC. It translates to CASNPAGTAYGYTF.

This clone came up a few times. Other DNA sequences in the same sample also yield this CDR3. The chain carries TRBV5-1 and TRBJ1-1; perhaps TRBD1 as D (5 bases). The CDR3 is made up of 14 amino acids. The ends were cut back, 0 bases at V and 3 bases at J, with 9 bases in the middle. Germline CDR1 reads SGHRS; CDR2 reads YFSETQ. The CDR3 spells CASSLGQRHTEAFF. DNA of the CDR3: TGCGCCAGCAGCTTGGGACAGAGACACACTGAAGCTTTCTTT.

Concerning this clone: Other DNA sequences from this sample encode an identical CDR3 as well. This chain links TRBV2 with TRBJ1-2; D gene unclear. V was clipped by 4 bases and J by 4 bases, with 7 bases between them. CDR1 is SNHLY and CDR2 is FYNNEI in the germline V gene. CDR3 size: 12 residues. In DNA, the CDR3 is TGTGCCAGCAGTGTCACCAGCTATGGCTACACCTTC. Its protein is CASSVTSYGYTF.

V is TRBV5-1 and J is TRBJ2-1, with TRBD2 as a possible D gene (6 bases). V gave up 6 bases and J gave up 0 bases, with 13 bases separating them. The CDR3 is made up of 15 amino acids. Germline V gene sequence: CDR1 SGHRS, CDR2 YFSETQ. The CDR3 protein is CASTSSVSSYNEQFF. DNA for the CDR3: TGCGCCAGCACCTCTAGCGTGAGCTCCTACAATGAGCAGTTCTTC.

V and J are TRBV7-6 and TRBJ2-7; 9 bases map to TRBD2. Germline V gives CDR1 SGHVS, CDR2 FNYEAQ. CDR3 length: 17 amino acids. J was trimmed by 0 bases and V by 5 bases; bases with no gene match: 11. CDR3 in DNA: TGTGCCAGCAGCGTGAATAGCGGGAGCAGTAGCTCCTACGAGCAGTACTTC. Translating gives CASSVNSGSSSSYEQYF.

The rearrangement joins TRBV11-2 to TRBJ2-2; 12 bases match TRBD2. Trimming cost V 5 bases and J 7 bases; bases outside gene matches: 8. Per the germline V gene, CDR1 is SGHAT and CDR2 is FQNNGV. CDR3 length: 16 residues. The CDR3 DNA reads TGTGCCAGCAGCCCCCGACTAGCGGGAGAGTTCGGGGAGCTGTTTTTT. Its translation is CASSPRLAGEFGELFF. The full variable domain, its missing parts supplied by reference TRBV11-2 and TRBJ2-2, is EAGVAQSPRYKIIEKRQSVAFWCNPISGHATLYWYQQILGQGPKLLIQFQNNGVVDDSQLPKDRFSAERLKGVDSTLKIQPAKLEDSAVYLCASSPRLAGEFGELFFGEGSRLTVL.

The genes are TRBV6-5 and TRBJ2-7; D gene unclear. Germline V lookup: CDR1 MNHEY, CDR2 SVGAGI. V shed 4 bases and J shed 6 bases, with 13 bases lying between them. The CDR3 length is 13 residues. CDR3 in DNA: TGTGCCAGCAGTTCCAATACCCACCCCGAGCAGTACTTC. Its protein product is CASSSNTHPEQYF.